A selection of T cell receptor beta chains follows, all from one sample in a study of identical twins. Using its own MiXCR run on the 5' RACE reads, TCRdb lists one record per CDR3 protein. The sample gives about 700,000 distinct CDR3 sequences, 5.5% to 6.5% of which show up once; 1.5% to 2% is in the top ten. The sequenced sample was naive T cells sorted from blood. The source is a man between 18 and 35 years old in good health. Both conserved end residues are part of each CDR3. A D gene is named only where the DNA matches it firmly. Not all rows give a size; the values are once, few, many and, for expanded clones, a class.

J	D	V	size	CDR3	DNA
TRBJ2-1	NA	TRBV29-1	many	CSVDTDKGYNEQFF	TGCAGCGTTGATACAGACAAAGGATACAATGAGCAGTTCTTC
TRBJ2-3	TRBD1	TRBV7-9	few	CASSSGTEVTDTQYF	TGTGCCAGCAGCTCCGGGACAGAAGTGACAGATACGCAGTATTTT
TRBJ2-3	TRBD1	TRBV29-1	many	CSVEVQGVADTQYF	TGCAGCGTTGAAGTACAGGGGGTGGCAGATACGCAGTATTTT
TRBJ2-7	TRBD1	TRBV11-2	NA	CASTTSLGTADYEQYF	TGTGCCAGCACCACCTCCCTGGGGACAGCAGACTACGAGCAGTACTTC
TRBJ2-1	TRBD2	TRBV5-1	many	CASSLAPGGLNEQFF	TGCGCCAGCAGCTTGGCCCCGGGAGGGCTCAATGAGCAGTTCTTC
TRBJ2-7	TRBD2	TRBV7-2	few	CASARWEGSYEQYF	TGTGCCAGCGCCAGGTGGGAGGGATCCTACGAGCAGTACTTC
TRBJ2-1	NA	TRBV15	many	CATSRDYQGGNEQFF	TGTGCCACCAGCAGAGATTACCAGGGGGGGAATGAGCAGTTCTTC
TRBJ2-3	NA	TRBV9	many	CASSVMRAFSTDTQYF	TGTGCCAGCAGCGTAATGAGGGCCTTTAGCACAGATACGCAGTATTTT
TRBJ2-4	NA	TRBV6-2/TRBV6-3	once	CASSQTRAGPKNIQYF	TGTGCCAGCAGCCAGACAAGAGCTGGGCCAAAAAACATTCAGTACTTC
TRBJ2-1	NA	TRBV18	NA	CASSPLTNSYNEQFF	TGTGCCAGCTCACCACTAACTAACTCCTACAATGAGCAGTTCTTC
TRBJ2-7	NA	TRBV6-1	many	CASRNRDGTYEQYF	TGTGCCAGCAGAAACCGGGACGGGACCTACGAGCAGTACTTC
TRBJ2-5	TRBD2	TRBV3-1	many	CASSLSGAGGEETQYF	TGTGCCAGCAGCCTGTCCGGAGCGGGAGGAGAAGAGACCCAGTACTTC
TRBJ1-2	NA	TRBV28	many	CATESGRTVYGYTF	TGTGCCACCGAATCGGGCAGGACGGTCTATGGCTACACCTTC
TRBJ2-1	NA	TRBV12-3/TRBV12-4	many	CASSLRLARADSYNEQFF	TGTGCCAGCAGTTTGAGGCTAGCGCGAGCTGACTCCTACAATGAGCAGTTCTTC
TRBJ2-7	NA	TRBV5-1	NA	CASTDPGASLYEQYF	TGCGCCAGCACCGATCCAGGGGCGTCCTTATACGAGCAGTACTTC
TRBJ2-1	TRBD2	TRBV10-3	many	CAISESAGELFEQFF	TGTGCCATCAGTGAGTCAGCGGGAGAATTGTTTGAGCAGTTCTTC
TRBJ2-1	NA	TRBV24-1	many	CATSENHEQFF	TGTGCCACCAGTGAGAATCATGAGCAGTTCTTC
TRBJ2-7	NA	TRBV6-5	few	CASSYSHGGGPSYEQYF	TGTGCCAGCAGTTACTCGCATGGGGGGGGGCCATCCTACGAGCAGTACTTC
TRBJ1-1	TRBD1	TRBV5-1	many	CASNFRDSNTEAFF	TGCGCCAGCAATTTTAGGGACAGCAACACTGAAGCTTTCTTT
TRBJ2-1	TRBD2	TRBV29-1	many	CSVWTSGSKNNEQFF	TGCAGCGTTTGGACTAGCGGGAGCAAAAACAATGAGCAGTTCTTC
TRBJ1-5	NA	TRBV7-9	NA	CASSATGTADQPQHF	TGTGCCAGCAGCGCAACCGGGACCGCGGATCAGCCCCAGCATTTT
TRBJ2-3	TRBD2	TRBV7-2	NA	CASTAGVRADTQYF	TGTGCCAGCACCGCGGGGGTTAGGGCAGATACGCAGTATTTT